These 10 T cell receptor beta chains came from one sample sequenced in a study of cytomegalovirus exposure and HLA in healthy donors. The PCR ran on 60 Vbeta and 13 Jbeta primers. The protocol was immunoSEQ multiplex PCR, while the TCRdb copy is restricted to in-frame clones and leaves out a portion. The sample totals approximately 70,000 clones. The sequencing sample was made of PBMCs. These TCRs come from a woman aged 40 to 49 in good health and CMV-seropositive.

The V and J genes are TRBV5-6 and TRBJ2-2; 12 bases are shared with TRBD2. The CDR3 has 17 residues. V trimming: 4 bases; J trimming: 6 bases; junction bases outside the gene matches: 10. CDR1 and CDR2 (germline): SGHDT, YYEEEE. The chain's CDR3 is CASSPGLAGIGPGELFF. As DNA, the CDR3 is TGTGCCAGCAGCCCGGGACTAGCGGGCATTGGTCCCGGGGAGCTGTTTTTT.

V gene TRBV28 combines with J gene TRBJ2-7, with a weak D call TRBD2 (6 bases). CDR1 and CDR2 from the germline V gene are MDHEN and SYDVKM. Trimming stripped 2 bases from V and 5 bases from J, with 10 bases between. CDR3 length: 13 residues. The DNA for the CDR3 is TGTGCCAGCAGTTTAGTACTAGCAGACGAGCAGTACTTC. Amino acids: CASSLVLADEQYF.

The V gene is TRBV7-2, the J gene TRBJ2-1, with 13 nucleotides matching TRBD2. With V trimmed by 6 bases and J by 8 bases, 7 bases remained unmatched. This CDR3 comprises 15 residues. CDR1 SGHTA and CDR2 FQGNSA come from the germline V gene. DNA for the CDR3: TGTGCCAGCAGTCTAACTAGCGGGGGGGCCCATGAGCAGTTCTTC. Its protein is CASSLTSGGAHEQFF.

The chain has TRBV6-1 and TRBJ2-1; 11 bases match TRBD1. Germline CDR1 MNHNS, CDR2 SASEGT. The CDR3 has 15 amino acids. The V and J ends lost 5 bases and 8 bases, in that order; junction bases with no gene match: 8. CDR3: CASSSGQGARDEQFF. In DNA, the CDR3 is TGTGCCAGCAGTTCCGGACAGGGGGCGCGAGATGAGCAGTTCTTC.

J is TRBJ2-7 and V is TRBV11-2, with 15 bases that match TRBD2. The CDR3 has 17 amino acids. V gave up 5 bases and J gave up 3 bases; unmatched junction bases: 8. In germline, CDR1 is SGHAT, CDR2 FQNNGV. CDR3 in DNA: TGTGCCAGCAGCCCCCGCAGGACTAGCGGGAGGGACTACGAGCAGTACTTC. It codes for CASSPRRTSGRDYEQYF.

The chain is built from TRBV2 and TRBJ2-2, with 11 bases identical to TRBD1. The CDR3 totals 15 residues. Trimming cost V 6 bases and J 6 bases; bases outside gene matches: 6. Germline CDR1 SNHLY, CDR2 FYNNEI. DNA of the CDR3: TGTGCCAGCAGAAGGACAGGGGGCTTGGCCGGGGAGCTGTTTTTT. The encoded protein is CASRRTGGLAGELFF. Looking up the rest from reference TRBV2 and TRBJ2-2 gives the full variable domain: EPEVTQTPSHQVTQMGQEVILRCVPISNHLYFYWYRQILGQKVEFLVSFYNNEISEKSEIFDDQFSVERPDGSNFTLKIRSTKLEDSAMYFCASRRTGGLAGELFFGEGSRLTVL.

J is TRBJ2-2 and V is TRBV7-2; TRBD1 matches at 7 bases. Germline trimming cut 9 bases from V and 7 bases from J; bases unmatched to any gene: 11. CDR3 length equals 14 residues. The germline V gene has CDR1 SGHTA and CDR2 FQGNSA. The CDR3 DNA follows: TGTGCCAGTTCAAGACAGGGAACGGTCGGGGAGCTGTTTTTT. It yields the protein CASSRQGTVGELFF.

This chain uses TRBV5-1 with TRBJ1-1, with TRBD1 matching 9 bases. The V segment lost 5 bases and the J segment 4 bases; nucleotides outside the gene matches: 6. The CDR3 covers 14 residues. Germline V gives CDR1 SGHRS, CDR2 YFSETQ. CDR3 residues: CASSTGGFGTEAFF. The CDR3 coding sequence is TGCGCCAGCAGTACAGGGGGCTTTGGCACTGAAGCTTTCTTT.

This sequence joins TRBV10-2 and TRBJ2-5; 9 positions match TRBD2. This CDR3 is built from 15 residues. V gave up 6 bases and J gave up 5 bases; unmatched junction bases: 10. CDR1 is WSHSY, CDR2 SAAADI, per germline. The CDR3 reads CASRETSGFRETQYF. Written as DNA, the CDR3 is TGCGCCAGCAGGGAGACTAGCGGCTTTCGGGAGACCCAGTACTTC.

The chain is built from TRBV6-6 and TRBJ1-1; maybe TRBD1 (6 bases). The germline CDR1 and CDR2 sequences are MNHNY and SVGAGI (reference sequence). Trimming cost V 7 bases and J 1 base, with 13 bases left between them. CDR3 length: 14 amino acids. CDR3 amino acids: CASTTGGQNTEAFF. Here the CDR3 DNA reads TGTGCCAGCACCACGGGGGGGCAGAACACTGAAGCTTTCTTT.